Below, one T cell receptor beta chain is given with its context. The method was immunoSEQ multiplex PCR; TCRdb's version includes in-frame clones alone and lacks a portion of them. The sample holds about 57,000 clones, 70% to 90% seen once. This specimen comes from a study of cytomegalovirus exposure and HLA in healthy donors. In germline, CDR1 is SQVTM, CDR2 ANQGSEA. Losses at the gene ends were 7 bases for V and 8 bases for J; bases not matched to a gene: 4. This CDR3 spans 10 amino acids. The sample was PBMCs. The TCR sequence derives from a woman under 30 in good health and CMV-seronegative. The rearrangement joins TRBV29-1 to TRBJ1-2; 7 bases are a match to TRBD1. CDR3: CSAGQDGYTF. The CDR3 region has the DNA TGCAGCGCCGGACAGGACGGCTACACCTTC.